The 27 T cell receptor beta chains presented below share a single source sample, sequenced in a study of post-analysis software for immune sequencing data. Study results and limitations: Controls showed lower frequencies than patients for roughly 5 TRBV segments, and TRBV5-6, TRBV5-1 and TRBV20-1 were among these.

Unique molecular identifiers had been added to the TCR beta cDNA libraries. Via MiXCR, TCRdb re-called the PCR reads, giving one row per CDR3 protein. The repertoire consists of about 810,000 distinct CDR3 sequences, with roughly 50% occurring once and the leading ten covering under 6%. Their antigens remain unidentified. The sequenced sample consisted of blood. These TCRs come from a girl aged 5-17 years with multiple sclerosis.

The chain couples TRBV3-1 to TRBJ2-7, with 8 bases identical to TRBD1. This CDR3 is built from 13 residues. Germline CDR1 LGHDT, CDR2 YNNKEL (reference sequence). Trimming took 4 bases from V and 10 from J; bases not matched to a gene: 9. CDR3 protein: CASSRGQGTAQYF. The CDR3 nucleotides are TGTGCCAGCAGCCGAGGACAGGGTACAGCCCAGTACTTC.

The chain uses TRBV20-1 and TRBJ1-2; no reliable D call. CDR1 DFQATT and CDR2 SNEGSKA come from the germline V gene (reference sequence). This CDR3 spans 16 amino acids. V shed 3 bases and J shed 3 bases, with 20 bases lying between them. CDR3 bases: TGCAGTGCTAGTAGGGCAATCACACTTCCCTACTATGGCTACACCTTC. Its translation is CSASRAITLPYYGYTF.

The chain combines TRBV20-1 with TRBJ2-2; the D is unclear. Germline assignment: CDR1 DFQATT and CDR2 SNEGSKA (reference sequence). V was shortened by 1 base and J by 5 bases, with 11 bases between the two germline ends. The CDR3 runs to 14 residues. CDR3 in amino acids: CSARVGRDTGELFF. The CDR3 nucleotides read TGCAGTGCTAGAGTGGGTAGGGATACCGGGGAGCTGTTTTTT.

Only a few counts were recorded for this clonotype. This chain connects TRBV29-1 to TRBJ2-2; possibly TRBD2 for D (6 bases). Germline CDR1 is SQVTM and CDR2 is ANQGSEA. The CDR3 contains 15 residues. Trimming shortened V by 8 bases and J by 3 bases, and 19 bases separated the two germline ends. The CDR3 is CSSSGGARDTGELFF. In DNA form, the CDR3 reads TGCAGCTCAAGCGGAGGGGCGCGTGACACCGGGGAGCTGTTTTTT.

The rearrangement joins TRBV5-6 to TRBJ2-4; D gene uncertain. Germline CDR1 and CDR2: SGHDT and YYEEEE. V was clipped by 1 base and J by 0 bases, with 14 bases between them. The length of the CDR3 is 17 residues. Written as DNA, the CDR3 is TGTGCCAGCAGCTTGAGTGGCCAGGAACTAGCCAAAAACATTCAGTACTTC. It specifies CASSLSGQELAKNIQYF. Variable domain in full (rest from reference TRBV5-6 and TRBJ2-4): DAGVTQSPTHLIKTRGQQVTLRCSPKSGHDTVSWYQQALGQGPQFIFQYYEEEERQRGNFPDRFSGHQFPNYSSELNVNALLLGDSALYLCASSLSGQELAKNIQYFGAGTRLSVL.

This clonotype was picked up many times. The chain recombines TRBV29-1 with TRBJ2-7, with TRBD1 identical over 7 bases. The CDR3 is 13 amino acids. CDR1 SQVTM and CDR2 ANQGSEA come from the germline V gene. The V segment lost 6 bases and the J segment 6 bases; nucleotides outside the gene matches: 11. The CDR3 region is CSVARDRAGEQYF. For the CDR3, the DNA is TGCAGCGTCGCTAGAGACAGGGCGGGCGAGCAGTACTTC.

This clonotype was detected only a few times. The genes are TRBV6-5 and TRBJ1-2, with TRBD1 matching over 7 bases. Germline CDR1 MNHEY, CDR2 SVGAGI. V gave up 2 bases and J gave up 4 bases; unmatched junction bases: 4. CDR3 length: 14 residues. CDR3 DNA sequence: TGTGCCAGCAGTTACGACAGGGCCCCCTATGGCTACACCTTC. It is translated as CASSYDRAPYGYTF.

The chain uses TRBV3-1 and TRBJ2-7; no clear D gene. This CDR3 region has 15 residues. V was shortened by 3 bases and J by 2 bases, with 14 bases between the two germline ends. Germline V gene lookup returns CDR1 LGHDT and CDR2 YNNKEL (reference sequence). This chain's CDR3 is CASSHRFVSPYEQYF. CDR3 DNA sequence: TGTGCCAGCAGCCATCGATTCGTAAGTCCCTACGAGCAGTACTTC.

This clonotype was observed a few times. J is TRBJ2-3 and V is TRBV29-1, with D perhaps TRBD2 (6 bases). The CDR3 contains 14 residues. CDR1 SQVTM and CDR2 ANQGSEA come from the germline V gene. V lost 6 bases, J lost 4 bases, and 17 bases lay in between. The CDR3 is CSVTRERGADTQYF. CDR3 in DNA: TGCAGCGTGACCCGGGAGCGCGGCGCAGATACGCAGTATTTT.

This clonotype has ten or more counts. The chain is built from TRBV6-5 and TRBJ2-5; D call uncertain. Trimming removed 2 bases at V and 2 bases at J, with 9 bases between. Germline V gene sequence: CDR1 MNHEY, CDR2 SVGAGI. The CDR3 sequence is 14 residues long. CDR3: CASSYNPYQETQYF. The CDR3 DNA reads TGTGCCAGCAGTTACAACCCCTATCAAGAGACCCAGTACTTC.

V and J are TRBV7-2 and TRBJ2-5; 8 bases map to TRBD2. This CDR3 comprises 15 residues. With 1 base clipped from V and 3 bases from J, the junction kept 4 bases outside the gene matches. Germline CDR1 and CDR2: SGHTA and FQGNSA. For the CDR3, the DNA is TGTGCCAGCAGCTTAGGGGGTAGCGGGAAAGAGACCCAGTACTTC. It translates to CASSLGGSGKETQYF.

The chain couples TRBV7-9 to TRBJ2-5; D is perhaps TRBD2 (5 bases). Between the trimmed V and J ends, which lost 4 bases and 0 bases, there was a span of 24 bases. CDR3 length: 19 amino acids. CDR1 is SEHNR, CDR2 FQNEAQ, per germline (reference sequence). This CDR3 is CASSSGRVQKLAYQETQYF. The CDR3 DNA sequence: TGTGCCAGCAGCTCAGGTCGGGTTCAGAAATTAGCGTACCAAGAGACCCAGTACTTC.

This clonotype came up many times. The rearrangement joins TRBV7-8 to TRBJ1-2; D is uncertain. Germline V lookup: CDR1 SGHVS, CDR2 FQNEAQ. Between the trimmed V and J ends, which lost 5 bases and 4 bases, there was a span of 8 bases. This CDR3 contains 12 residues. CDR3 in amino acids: CASSPSLYGYTF. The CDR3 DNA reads TGTGCCAGCAGCCCGTCTCTCTATGGCTACACCTTC.

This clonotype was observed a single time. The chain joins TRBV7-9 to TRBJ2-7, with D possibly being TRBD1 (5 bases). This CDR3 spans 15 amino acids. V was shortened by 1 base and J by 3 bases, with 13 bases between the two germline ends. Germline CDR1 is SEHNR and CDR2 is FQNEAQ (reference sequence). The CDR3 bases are TGTGCCAGCAGCTTAGTACCAGGGAAGGGCTACGAGCAGTACTTC. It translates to CASSLVPGKGYEQYF.

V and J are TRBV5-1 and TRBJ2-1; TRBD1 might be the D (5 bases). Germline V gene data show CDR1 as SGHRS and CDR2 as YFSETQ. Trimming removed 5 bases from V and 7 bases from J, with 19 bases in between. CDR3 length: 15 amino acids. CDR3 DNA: TGCGCCAGCAGTACGCAGGGAAGACTTGGGAATGAGCAGTTCTTC. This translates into CASSTQGRLGNEQFF.

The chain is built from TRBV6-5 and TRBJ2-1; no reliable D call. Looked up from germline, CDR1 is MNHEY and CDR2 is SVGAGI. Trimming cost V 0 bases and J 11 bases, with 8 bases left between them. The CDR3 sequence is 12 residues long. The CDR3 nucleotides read TGTGCCAGCAGTTACTCGGACCAAAAGCAGTTCTTC. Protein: CASSYSDQKQFF.

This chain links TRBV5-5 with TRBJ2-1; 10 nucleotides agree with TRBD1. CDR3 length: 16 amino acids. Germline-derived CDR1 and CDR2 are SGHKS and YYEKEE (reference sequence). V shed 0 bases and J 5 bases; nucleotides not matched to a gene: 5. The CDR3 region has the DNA TGTGCCAGCAGCTTGGAAGACAGGGGGCTCAACAATGAGCAGTTCTTC. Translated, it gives CASSLEDRGLNNEQFF.

For the CDR3, the DNA is TGCAGTGCTATCCGACACCCCACGAACACTGAAGCTTTCTTT. Protein sequence: CSAIRHPTNTEAFF. The chain carries TRBV20-1 and TRBJ1-1; no clear D. This CDR3 has 14 residues. CDR1 DFQATT and CDR2 SNEGSKA come from the germline V gene (reference sequence). Trimming left V 4 bases short and J 1 base short, with 13 bases between.

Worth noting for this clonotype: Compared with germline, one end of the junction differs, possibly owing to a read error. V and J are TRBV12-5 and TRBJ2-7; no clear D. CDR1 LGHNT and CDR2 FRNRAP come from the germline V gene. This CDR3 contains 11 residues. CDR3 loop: CASGLTYEQYF. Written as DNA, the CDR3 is TGTGCTAGTGGTTTGACCTATGAGCAGTACTTC.

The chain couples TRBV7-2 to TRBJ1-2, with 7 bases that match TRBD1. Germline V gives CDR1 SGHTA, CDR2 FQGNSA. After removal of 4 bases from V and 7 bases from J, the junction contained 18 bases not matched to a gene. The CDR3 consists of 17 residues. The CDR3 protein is CASSSTRAGQAEGGYTF. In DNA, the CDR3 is TGTGCCAGCAGCTCAACTAGAGCCGGACAGGCGGAGGGTGGCTACACCTTC.

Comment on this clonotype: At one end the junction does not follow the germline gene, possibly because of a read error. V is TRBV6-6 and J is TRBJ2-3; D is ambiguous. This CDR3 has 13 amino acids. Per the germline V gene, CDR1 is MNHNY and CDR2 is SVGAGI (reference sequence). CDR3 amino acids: CAGSYSGSDTQYF. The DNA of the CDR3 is TGTGCCGGCAGTTACTCGGGCAGCGATACGCAGTATTTT.

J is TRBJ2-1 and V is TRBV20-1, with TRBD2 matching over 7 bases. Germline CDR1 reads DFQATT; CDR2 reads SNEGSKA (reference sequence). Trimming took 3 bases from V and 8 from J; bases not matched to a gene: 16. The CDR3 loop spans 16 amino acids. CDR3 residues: CSASGRIKWGSDEQFF. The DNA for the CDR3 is TGCAGTGCTAGCGGGAGGATTAAATGGGGCAGCGATGAGCAGTTCTTC.

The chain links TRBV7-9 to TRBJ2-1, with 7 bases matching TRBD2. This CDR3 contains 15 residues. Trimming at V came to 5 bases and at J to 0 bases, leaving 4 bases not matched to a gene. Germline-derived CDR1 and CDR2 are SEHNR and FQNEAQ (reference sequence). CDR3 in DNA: TGTGCCAGCAGCGGAACTAGCGACTCCTACAATGAGCAGTTCTTC. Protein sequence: CASSGTSDSYNEQFF. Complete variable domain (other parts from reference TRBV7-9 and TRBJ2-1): DTGVSQNPRHKITKRGQNVTFRCDPISEHNRLYWYRQTLGQGPEFLTYFQNEAQLEKSRLLSDRFSAERPKGSFSTLEIQRTEQGDSAMYLCASSGTSDSYNEQFFGPGTRLTVL.

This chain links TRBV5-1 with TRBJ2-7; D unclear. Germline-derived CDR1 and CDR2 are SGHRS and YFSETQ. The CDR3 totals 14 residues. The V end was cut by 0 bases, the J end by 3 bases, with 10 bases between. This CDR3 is CASSLGQEFYEQYF. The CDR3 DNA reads TGCGCCAGCAGCTTGGGGCAGGAGTTCTACGAGCAGTACTTC.

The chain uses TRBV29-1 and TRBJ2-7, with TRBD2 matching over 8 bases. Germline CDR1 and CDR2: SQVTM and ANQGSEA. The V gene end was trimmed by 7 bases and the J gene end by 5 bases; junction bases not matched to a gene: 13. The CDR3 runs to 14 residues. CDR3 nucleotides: TGCAGCGCCTGGGGCGGGGGGAGTTCCCACGAGCAGTACTTC. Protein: CSAWGGGSSHEQYF.

The CDR3 nucleotides are TGTGCCAGCAGCCTCCTCAGGGGAGCAGGACCTTGGGACTACGAGCAGTACTTC. Its translation: CASSLLRGAGPWDYEQYF. The chain recombines TRBV7-9 with TRBJ2-7, with D tentatively TRBD1 (6 bases). V dropped 5 bases and J dropped 3 bases, with 26 bases sitting between them. Germline loops: CDR1 SEHNR, CDR2 FQNEAQ (reference sequence). The CDR3 extends over 18 amino acids.

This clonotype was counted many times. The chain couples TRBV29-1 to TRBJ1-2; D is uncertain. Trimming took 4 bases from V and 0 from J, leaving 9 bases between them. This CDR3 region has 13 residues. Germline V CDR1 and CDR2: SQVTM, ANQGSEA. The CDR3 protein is CSVVWGANYGYTF. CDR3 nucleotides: TGCAGCGTTGTGTGGGGAGCTAACTATGGCTACACCTTC. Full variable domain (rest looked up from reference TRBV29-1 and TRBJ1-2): SAVISQKPSRDICQRGTSLTIQCQVDSQVTMMFWYRQQPGQSLTLIATANQGSEATYESGFVIDKFPISRPNLTFSTLTVSNMSPEDSSIYLCSVVWGANYGYTFGSGTRLTVV.